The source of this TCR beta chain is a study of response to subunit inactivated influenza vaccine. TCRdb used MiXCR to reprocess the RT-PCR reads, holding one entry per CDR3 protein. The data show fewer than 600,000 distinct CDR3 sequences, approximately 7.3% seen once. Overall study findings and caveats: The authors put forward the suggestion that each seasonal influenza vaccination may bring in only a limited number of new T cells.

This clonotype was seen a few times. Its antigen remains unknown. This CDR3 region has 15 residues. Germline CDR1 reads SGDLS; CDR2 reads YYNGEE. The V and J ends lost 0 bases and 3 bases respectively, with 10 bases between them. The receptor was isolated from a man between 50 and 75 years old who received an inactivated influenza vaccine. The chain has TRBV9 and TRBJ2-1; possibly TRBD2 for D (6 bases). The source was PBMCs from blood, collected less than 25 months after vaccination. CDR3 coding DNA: TGTGCCAGCAGCGTAGCCTCGGAGGGCTACAATGAGCAGTTCTTC. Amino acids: CASSVASEGYNEQFF.